One and the same sample provided the 7 T cell receptor beta chains below, sequenced in a study of OX40 agonist ivuxolimab in advanced cancers. TCRdb keeps only in-frame clones here, not all; method: immunoSEQ multiplex PCR. The table records more than 70,000 clones, 91% of them present only once. The input for sequencing was CD4+ or CD8+ T cells sorted from blood, taken in a trial of the OX40 agonist ivuxolimab. The origin of the receptors is an adult with an advanced solid tumor such as melanoma, head and neck, liver or kidney cancer.

The chain is built from TRBV6-5 and TRBJ2-7; the D is unclear. The V end lost 7 bases, the J end lost 0 bases, and 10 bases lay between the germline ends. Germline CDR1 MNHEY, CDR2 SVGAGI. CDR3 length equals 13 residues. CDR3: CASISVSSYEQYF. CDR3 sequence (DNA): TGTGCCAGCATCTCGGTTAGCTCCTACGAGCAGTACTTC.

This clone has only one observation. The chain links TRBV6-6 to TRBJ1-1; tentative D call: TRBD1 (6 bases). The V end was cut by 6 bases, the J end by 3 bases, with 20 bases between. CDR1 is MNHNY, CDR2 SVGAGI, per germline (reference sequence). This CDR3 has 16 residues. The CDR3 sequence is CASRTTGFLEDTEAFF. The CDR3 region has the DNA TGTGCCAGCAGGACGACAGGATTCCTTGAGGACACTGAAGCTTTCTTT.

The chain combines TRBV7-6 with TRBJ2-3; TRBD1 matches at 10 bases. Germline V lookup: CDR1 SGHVS, CDR2 FNYEAQ. Trimming cost V 5 bases and J 3 bases; bases outside gene matches: 8. This CDR3 has 16 residues. CDR3 sequence reads: CASSPGTGVRTDTQYF. As DNA, the CDR3 is TGTGCCAGCAGCCCCGGGACAGGGGTAAGGACAGATACGCAGTATTTT.

V gene TRBV5-1 combines with J gene TRBJ2-7, with D perhaps matching TRBD2 (6 bases). Trimming left V 2 bases short and J 2 bases short, with 11 bases between. The CDR3 totals 14 residues. Per the germline V gene, CDR1 is SGHRS and CDR2 is YFSETQ. The CDR3, as DNA: TGCGCCAGCAGCTTAGGGGAGGCCCCCTACGAGCAGTACTTC. This gives the protein CASSLGEAPYEQYF.

This chain connects TRBV5-1 to TRBJ1-1; D unresolved. The CDR3 contains 14 residues. Trimming stripped 0 bases from V and 1 base from J, with 7 bases between. The V gene's germline CDR1 is SGHRS and CDR2 YFSETQ. The DNA for the CDR3 is TGCGCCAGCAGCTTGGAACTGGCGAACACTGAAGCTTTCTTT. Its translation: CASSLELANTEAFF.

The chain links TRBV6-4 to TRBJ2-3, with TRBD1 matching over 8 bases. Trimming removed 6 bases from V and 4 bases from J; junction bases left unmatched: 15. The CDR3 has 17 amino acids. Germline V gene lookup returns CDR1 MRHNA and CDR2 SNTAGT. Here the CDR3 DNA reads TGTGCCAGCAGCCTCGTTGGACAGGGTTCTAGGTCAGATACGCAGTATTTT. Its protein product is CASSLVGQGSRSDTQYF.

This clone was found once. This chain links TRBV5-6 with TRBJ2-7, with D perhaps matching TRBD1 or TRBD2 (6 bases each). Germline V lookup: CDR1 SGHDT, CDR2 YYEEEE. This CDR3 is 13 amino acids long. The V end lost 9 bases, the J end lost 7 bases, and 20 bases lay between the germline ends. The CDR3 bases are TGTGCCACCCGATGGGGGGCCCAAGGAGAGCAGTACTTC. Its translation is CATRWGAQGEQYF.